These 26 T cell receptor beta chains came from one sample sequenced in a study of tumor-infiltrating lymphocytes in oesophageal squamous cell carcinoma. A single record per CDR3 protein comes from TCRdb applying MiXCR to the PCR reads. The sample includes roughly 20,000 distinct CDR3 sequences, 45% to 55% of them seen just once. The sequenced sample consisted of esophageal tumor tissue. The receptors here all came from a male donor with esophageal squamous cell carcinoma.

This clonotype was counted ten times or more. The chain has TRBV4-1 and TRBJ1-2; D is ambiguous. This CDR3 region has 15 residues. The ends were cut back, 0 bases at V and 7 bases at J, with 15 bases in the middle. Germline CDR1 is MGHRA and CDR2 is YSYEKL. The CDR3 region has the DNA TGCGCCAGCAGCCAAGAACGCGGTAGTAATCGTGGCTACACCTTC. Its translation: CASSQERGSNRGYTF.

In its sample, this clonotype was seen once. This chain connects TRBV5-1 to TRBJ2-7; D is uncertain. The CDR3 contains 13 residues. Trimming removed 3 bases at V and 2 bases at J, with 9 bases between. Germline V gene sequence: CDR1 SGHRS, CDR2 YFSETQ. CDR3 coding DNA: TGCGCCAGCAGCTCGAGAGGTGCCTACGAGCAGTACTTC. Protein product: CASSSRGAYEQYF.

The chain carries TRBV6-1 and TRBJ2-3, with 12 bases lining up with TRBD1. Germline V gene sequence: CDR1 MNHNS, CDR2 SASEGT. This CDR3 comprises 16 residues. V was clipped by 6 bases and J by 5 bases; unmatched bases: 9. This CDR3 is CASRVTGQGAGDTQYF. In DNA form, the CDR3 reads TGTGCCAGCAGAGTAACGGGACAGGGGGCAGGAGATACGCAGTATTTT.

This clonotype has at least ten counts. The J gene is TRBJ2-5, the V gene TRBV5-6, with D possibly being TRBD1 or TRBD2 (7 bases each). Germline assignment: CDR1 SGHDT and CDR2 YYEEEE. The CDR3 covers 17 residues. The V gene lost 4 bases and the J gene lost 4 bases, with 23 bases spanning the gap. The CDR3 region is CASSRRREGAGRETQYF. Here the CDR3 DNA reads TGTGCCAGCAGCCGCCGGAGGGAGGGGGCTGGGAGAGAGACCCAGTACTTC.

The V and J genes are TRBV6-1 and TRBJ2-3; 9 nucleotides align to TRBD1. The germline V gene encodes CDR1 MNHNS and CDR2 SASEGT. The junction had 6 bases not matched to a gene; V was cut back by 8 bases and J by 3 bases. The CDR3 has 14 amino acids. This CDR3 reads CASSQGAQTDTQYF. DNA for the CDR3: TGTGCCAGCTCACAGGGGGCGCAAACAGATACGCAGTATTTT.

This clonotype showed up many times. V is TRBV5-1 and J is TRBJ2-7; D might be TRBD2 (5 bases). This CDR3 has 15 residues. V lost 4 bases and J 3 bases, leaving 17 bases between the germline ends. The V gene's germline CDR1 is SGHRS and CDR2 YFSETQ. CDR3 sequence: CASSAPGVTYYEQYF. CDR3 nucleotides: TGCGCCAGCAGCGCCCCCGGGGTTACCTACTACGAGCAGTACTTC.

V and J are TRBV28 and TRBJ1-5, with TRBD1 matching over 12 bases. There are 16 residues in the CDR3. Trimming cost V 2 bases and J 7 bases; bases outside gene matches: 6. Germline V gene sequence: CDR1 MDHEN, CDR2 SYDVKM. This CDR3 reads CASSLPGQGARQPQHF. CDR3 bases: TGTGCCAGCAGTTTACCGGGACAGGGGGCGCGGCAGCCCCAGCATTTT.

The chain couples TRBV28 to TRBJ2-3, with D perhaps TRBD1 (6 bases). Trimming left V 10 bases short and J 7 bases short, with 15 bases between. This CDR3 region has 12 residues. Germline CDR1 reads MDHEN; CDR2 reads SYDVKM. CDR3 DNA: TGTGCCACCAAAAAGGGGGTCAATACGCAGTATTTT. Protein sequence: CATKKGVNTQYF.

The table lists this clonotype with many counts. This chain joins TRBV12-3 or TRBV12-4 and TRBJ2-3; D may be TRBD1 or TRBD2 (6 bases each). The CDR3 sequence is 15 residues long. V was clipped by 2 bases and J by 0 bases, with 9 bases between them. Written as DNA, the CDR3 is TGTGCCAGCAGTTTACAGGGGAGGAGCACAGATACGCAGTATTTT. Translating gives CASSLQGRSTDTQYF.

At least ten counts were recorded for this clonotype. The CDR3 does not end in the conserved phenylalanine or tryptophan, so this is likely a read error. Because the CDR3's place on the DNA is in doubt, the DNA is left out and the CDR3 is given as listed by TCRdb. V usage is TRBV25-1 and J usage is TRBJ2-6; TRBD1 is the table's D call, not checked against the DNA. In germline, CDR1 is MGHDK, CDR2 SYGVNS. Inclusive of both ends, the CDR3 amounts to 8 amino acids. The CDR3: CASTNAGM.

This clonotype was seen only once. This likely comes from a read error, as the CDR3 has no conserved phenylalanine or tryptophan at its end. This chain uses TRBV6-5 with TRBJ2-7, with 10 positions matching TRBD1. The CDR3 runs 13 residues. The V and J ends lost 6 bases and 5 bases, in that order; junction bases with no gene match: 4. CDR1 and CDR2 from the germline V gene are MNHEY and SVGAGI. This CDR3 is CASSRQGANEQYC. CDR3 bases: TGTGCCAGCAGCAGACAGGGGGCCAACGAGCAGTACTGC.

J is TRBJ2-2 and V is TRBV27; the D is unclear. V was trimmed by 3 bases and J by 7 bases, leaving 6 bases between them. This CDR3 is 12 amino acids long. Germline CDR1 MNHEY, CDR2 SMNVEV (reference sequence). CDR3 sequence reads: CASSFVNGELFF. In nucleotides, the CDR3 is TGTGCCAGCAGTTTTGTAAACGGGGAGCTGTTTTTT.

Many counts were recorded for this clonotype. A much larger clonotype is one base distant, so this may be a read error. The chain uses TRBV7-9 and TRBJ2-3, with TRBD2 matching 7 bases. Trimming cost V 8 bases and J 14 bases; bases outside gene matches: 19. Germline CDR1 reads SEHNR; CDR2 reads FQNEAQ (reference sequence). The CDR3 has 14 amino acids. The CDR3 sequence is CASVGGSNTGELYF. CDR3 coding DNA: TGTGCCAGCGTCGGGGGGTCGAACACCGGGGAGCTGTATTTT.

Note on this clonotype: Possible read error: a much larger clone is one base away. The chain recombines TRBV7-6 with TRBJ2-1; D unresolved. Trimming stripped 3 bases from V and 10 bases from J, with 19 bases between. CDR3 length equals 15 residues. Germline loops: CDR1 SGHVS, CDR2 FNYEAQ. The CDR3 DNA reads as TGTGCCAGCAGCTTGAATCAATTGGAACCCTACGAGCAGTTCTTC. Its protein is CASSLNQLEPYEQFF.

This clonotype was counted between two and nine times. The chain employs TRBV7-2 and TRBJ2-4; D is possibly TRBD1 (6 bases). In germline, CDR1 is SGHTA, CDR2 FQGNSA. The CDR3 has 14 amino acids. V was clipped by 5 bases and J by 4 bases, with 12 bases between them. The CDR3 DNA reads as TGTGCCAGCAGCGTAGGCGGACAGAAAAACATTCAGTACTTC. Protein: CASSVGGQKNIQYF.

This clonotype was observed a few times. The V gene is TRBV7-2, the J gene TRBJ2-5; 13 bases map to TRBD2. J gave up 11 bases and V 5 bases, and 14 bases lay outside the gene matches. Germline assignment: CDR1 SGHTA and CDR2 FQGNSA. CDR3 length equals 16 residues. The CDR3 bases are TGTGCCAGCAGCCTAAGGACTAGCGGGGGTAGGGATGAGCAGTACTTC. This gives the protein CASSLRTSGGRDEQYF.

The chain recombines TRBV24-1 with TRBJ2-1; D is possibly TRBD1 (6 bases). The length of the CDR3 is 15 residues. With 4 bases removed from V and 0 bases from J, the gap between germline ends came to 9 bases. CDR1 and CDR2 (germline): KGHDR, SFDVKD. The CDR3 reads CATSDQTGSYNEQFF. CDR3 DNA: TGTGCCACCAGTGACCAGACAGGCTCCTACAATGAGCAGTTCTTC.

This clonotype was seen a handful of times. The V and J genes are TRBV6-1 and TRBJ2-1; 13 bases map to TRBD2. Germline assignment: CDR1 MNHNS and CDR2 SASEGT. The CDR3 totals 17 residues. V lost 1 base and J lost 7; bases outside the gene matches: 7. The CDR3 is CASSEVRLAGGGNEQFF. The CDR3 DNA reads TGTGCCAGCAGTGAAGTGAGACTAGCGGGAGGTGGGAATGAGCAGTTCTTC.

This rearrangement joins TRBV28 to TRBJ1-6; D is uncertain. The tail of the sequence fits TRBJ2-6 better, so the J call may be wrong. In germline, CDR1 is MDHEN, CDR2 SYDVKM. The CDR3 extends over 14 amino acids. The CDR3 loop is CASLGSNTANVLTF. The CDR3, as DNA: TGTGCCAGCTTGGGTTCTAATACAGCCAACGTCCTGACTTTC.

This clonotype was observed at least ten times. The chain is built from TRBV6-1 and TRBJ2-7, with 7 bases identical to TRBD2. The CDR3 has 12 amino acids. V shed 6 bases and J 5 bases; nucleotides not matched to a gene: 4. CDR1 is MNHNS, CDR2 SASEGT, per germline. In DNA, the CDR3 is TGTGCCAGCAGCCGACTAGCTGACGAGCAGTACTTC. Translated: CASSRLADEQYF.

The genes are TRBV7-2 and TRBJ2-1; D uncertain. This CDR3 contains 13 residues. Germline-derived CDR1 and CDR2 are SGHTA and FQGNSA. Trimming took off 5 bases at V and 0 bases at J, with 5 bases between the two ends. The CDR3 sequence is CASSPGSYNEQFF. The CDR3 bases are TGTGCCAGCAGCCCCGGCTCCTACAATGAGCAGTTCTTC. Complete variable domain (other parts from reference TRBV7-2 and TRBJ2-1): GAGVSQSPSNKVTEKGKDVELRCDPISGHTALYWYRQSLGQGLEFLIYFQGNSAPDKSGLPSDRFSAERTGGSVSTLTIQRTQQEDSAVYLCASSPGSYNEQFFGPGTRLTVL.

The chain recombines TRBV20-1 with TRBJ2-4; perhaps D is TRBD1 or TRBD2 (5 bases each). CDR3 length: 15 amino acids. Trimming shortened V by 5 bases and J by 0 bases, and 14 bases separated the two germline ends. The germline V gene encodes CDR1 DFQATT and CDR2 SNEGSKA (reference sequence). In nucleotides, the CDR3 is TGCAGTGCTGCGGCCCGGGGCGTAGCCAAAAACATTCAGTACTTC. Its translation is CSAAARGVAKNIQYF.

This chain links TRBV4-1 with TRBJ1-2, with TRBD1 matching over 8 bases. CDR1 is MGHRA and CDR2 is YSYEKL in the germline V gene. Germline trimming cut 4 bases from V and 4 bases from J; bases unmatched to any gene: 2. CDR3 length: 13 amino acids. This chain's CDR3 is CASSPTGGYGYTF. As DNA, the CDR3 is TGCGCCAGCAGCCCCACAGGGGGCTATGGCTACACCTTC.

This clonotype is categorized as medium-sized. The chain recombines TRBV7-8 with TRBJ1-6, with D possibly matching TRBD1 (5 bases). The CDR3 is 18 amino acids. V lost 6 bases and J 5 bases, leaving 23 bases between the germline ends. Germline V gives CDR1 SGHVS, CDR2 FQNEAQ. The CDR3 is CASRRAATGTGNNSPLHF. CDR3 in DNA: TGTGCCAGCAGACGTGCCGCGACCGGGACTGGTAATAATTCACCCCTCCACTTT.

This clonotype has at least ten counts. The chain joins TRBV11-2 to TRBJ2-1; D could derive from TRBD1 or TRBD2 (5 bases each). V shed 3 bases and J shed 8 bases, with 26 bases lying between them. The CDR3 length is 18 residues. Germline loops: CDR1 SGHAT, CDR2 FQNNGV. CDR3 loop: CASSFPTVAGDPWDEQFF. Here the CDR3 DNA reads TGTGCCAGCAGCTTTCCGACGGTCGCCGGGGACCCCTGGGATGAGCAGTTCTTC.

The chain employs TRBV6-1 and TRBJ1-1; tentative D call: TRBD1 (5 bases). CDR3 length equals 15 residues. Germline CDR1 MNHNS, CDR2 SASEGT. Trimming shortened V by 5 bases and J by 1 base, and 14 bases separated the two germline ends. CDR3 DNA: TGTGCCAGCAGTACCCGGGACGGCCCGAACACTGAAGCTTTCTTT. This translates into CASSTRDGPNTEAFF.